One TCR beta chain is described in this entry. The data derive from a study of blood T cell repertoires in COVID-19. The ends lost 4 bases at V and 4 bases at J; junction bases unmatched: 5. The germline V gene encodes CDR1 LGHNA and CDR2 YSLEER. The CDR3 loop spans 15 amino acids. Participant ages covered about 18 to 89 years across 25 or so US areas. Recovered status applied to Cohort 3 donors who had two consecutive negative PCRs. It also applied to those with clearance or with symptom resolution. The repertoire was sequenced with immunoSEQ multiplex PCR; TCRdb's copy has only in-frame clones and lacks some. In the table there are 150,000 to 250,000 clones, roughly four fifths of which are singletons.

Sequenced input: PBMCs or T cells enriched from blood (not recorded which). The chain recombines TRBV4-3 with TRBJ2-2, with 8 bases identical to TRBD1. This clonotype originated in a man in his forties who had recovered from COVID-19. The CDR3 coding sequence is TGCGCCAGCAGCCTAAGGACAGGGCTCACCGGGGAGCTGTTTTTT. It specifies CASSLRTGLTGELFF.